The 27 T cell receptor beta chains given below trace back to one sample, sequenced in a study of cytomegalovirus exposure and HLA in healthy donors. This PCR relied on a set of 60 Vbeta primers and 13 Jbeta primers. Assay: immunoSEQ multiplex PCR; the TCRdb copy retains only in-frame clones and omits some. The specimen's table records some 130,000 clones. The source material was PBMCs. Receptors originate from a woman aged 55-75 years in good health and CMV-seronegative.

The CDR3 DNA reads TGTGCCAGCAGCCAAGGTCCGGGATACGAGCAGTACTTC. Translating gives CASSQGPGYEQYF. The chain uses TRBV4-2 and TRBJ2-7, with D possibly being TRBD2 (5 bases). The CDR3 has 13 amino acids. CDR1 and CDR2 (germline): LGHNA, YNFKEQ. The V end lost 1 base, the J end lost 4 bases, and 8 bases lay between the germline ends.

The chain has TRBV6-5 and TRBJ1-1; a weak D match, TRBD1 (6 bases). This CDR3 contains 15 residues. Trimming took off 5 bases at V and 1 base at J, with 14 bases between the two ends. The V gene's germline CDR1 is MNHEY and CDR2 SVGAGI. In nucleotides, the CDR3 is TGTGCCAGCAGTGCCGGGACACCTCGGAACACTGAAGCTTTCTTT. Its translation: CASSAGTPRNTEAFF.

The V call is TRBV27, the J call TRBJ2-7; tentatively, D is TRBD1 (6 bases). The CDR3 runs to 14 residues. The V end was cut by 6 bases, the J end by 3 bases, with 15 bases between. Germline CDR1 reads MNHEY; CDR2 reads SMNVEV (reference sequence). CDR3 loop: CASSRRGLGYEQYF. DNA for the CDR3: TGTGCCAGCAGCCGCAGGGGATTAGGCTACGAGCAGTACTTC.

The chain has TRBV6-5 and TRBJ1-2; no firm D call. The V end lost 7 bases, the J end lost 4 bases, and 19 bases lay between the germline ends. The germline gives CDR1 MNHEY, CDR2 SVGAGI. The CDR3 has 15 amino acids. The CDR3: CASTPRMVALYGYTF. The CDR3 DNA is TGTGCCAGCACCCCCAGAATGGTGGCCCTCTATGGCTACACCTTC.

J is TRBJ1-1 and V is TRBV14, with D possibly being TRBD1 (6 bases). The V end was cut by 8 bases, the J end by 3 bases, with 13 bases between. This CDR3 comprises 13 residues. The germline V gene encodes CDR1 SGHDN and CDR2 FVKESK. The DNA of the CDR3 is TGTGCCAGCCAGGGGTTCTTAGACACTGAAGCTTTCTTT. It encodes CASQGFLDTEAFF.

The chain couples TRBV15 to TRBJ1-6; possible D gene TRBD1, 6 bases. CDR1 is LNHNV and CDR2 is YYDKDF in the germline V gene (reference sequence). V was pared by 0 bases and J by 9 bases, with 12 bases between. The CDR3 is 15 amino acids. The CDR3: CATSRDRGAGSPLHF. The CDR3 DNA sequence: TGTGCCACCAGCAGAGATCGGGGGGCTGGTTCACCCCTCCACTTT. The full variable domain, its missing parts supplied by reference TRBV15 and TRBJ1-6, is DAMVIQNPRYQVTQFGKPVTLSCSQTLNHNVMYWYQQKSSQAPKLLFHYYDKDFNNEADTPDNFQSRRPNTSFCFLDIRSPGLGDTAMYLCATSRDRGAGSPLHFGNGTRLTVT.

In nucleotides, the CDR3 is TGTGCCAGCAGTACCCCGGGACTTGAGCAGTTCTTC. This gives the protein CASSTPGLEQFF. This chain links TRBV6-6 with TRBJ2-1, with D perhaps matching TRBD2 (6 bases). CDR3 length: 12 residues. V was cut by 5 bases and J by 9 bases, with 11 bases left in between. Germline CDR1 is MNHNY and CDR2 is SVGAGI (reference sequence).

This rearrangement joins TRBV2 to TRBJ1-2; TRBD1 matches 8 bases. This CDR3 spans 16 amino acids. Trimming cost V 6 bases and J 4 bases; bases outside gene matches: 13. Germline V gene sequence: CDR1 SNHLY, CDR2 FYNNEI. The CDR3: CASRVNPTGDFYGYTF. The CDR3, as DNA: TGTGCCAGCAGGGTAAACCCGACAGGGGACTTCTATGGCTACACCTTC.

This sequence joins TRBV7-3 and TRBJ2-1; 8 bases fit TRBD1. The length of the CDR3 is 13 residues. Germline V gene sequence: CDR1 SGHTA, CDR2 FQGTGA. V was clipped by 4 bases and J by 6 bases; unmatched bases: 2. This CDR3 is CASSSTGGNEQFF. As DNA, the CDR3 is TGTGCCAGCAGCTCCACAGGGGGCAATGAGCAGTTCTTC.

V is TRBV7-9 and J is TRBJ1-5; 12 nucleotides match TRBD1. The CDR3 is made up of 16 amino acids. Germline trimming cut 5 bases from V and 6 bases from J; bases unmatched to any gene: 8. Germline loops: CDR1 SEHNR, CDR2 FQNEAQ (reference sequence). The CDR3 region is CASSNRGQGAGQPQHF. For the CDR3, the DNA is TGTGCCAGCAGCAATCGGGGACAGGGGGCAGGTCAGCCCCAGCATTTT.

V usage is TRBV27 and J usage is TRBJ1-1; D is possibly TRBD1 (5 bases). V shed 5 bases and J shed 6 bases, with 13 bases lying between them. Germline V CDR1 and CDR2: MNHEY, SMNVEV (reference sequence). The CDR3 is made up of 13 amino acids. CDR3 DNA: TGTGCCAGCAGTCCAAGTGGGGGGTCTGAAGCTTTCTTT. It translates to CASSPSGGSEAFF.

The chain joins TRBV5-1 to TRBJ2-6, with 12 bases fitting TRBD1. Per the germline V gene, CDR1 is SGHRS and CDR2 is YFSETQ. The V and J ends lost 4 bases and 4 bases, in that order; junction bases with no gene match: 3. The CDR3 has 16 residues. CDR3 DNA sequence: TGCGCCAGCAGCCTGGGACAGGGGGCCGGGGCCAACGTCCTGACTTTC. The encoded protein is CASSLGQGAGANVLTF.

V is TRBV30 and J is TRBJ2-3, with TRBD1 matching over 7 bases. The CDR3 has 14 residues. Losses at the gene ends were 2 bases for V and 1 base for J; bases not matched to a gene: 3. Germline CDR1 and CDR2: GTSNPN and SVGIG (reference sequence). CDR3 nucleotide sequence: TGTGCCTGGAGTCATACAGGGGGCACAGATACGCAGTATTTT. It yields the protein CAWSHTGGTDTQYF.

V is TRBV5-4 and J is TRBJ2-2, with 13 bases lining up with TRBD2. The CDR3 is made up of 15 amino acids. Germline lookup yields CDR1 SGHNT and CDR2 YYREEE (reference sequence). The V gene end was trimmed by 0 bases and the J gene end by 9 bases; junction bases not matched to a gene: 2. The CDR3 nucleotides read TGTGCCAGCAGCTTGGAGACTAGCGGGAGGAGGGAGCTGTTTTTT. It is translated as CASSLETSGRRELFF.

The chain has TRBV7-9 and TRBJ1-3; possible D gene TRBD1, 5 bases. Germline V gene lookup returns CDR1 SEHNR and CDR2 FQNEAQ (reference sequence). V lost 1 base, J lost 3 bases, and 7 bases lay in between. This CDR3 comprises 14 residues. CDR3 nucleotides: TGTGCCAGCAGCTTAGAAGGGGTTGGAAACACCATATATTTT. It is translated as CASSLEGVGNTIYF.

CDR3 sequence (DNA): TGTGCCTCCCGCGGGGGGGCCTACAATGAGCAGTTCTTC. As protein: CASRGGAYNEQFF. The chain carries TRBV7-8 and TRBJ2-1; 9 nucleotides line up with TRBD2. The ends lost 11 bases at V and 2 bases at J; junction bases unmatched: 4. The CDR3 sequence is 13 residues long. Germline CDR1 is SGHVS and CDR2 is FQNEAQ.

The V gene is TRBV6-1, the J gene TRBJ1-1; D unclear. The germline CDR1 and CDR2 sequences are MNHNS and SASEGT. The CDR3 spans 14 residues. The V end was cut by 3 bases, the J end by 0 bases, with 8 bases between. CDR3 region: CASSEGNMNTEAFF. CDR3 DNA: TGTGCCAGCAGTGAGGGCAATATGAACACTGAAGCTTTCTTT.

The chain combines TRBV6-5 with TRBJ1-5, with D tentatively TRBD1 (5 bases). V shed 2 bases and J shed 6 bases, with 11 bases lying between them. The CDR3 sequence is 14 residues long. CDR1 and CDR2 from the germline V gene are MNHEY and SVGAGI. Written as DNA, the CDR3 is TGTGCCAGCAGTTACGCGGCAGGGCGTCAGCCCCAGCATTTT. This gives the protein CASSYAAGRQPQHF.

CDR3 nucleotides: TGTGCCATCAGTGAGTCGAAGATTCAGGGTGGCTACACCTTC. It encodes CAISESKIQGGYTF. The V call is TRBV10-3, the J call TRBJ1-2; TRBD1 might be the D (5 bases). Germline loops: CDR1 ENHRY, CDR2 SYGVKD. V lost 0 bases, J lost 7 bases, and 12 bases lay in between. This CDR3 has 14 amino acids.

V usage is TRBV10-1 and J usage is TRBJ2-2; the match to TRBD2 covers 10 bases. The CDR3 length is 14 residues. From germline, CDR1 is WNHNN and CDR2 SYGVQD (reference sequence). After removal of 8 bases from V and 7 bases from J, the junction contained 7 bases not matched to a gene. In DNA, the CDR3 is TGCGCCAGCTTTCAGCGGGAGGGCGACGGGGAGCTGTTTTTT. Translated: CASFQREGDGELFF.

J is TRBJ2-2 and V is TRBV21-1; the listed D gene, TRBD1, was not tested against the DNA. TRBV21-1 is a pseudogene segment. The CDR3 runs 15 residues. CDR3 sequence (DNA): TGTGCCAGCCGCAGCCCCAGGGGTTGGACCGGGGAGCTGTTTTTT. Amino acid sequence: CASRSPRGWTGELFF.

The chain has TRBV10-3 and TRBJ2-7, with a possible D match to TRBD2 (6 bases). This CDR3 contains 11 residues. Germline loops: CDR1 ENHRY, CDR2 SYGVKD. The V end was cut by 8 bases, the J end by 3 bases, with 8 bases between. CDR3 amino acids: CAIQEGYEQYF. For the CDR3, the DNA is TGTGCCATCCAGGAGGGCTACGAGCAGTACTTC.

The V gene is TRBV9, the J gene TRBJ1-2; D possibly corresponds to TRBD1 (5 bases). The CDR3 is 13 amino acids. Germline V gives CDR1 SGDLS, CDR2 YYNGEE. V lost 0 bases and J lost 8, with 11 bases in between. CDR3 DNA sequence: TGTGCCAGCAGCGTAGCGATAGGGGCCGGCTACACCTTC. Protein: CASSVAIGAGYTF.

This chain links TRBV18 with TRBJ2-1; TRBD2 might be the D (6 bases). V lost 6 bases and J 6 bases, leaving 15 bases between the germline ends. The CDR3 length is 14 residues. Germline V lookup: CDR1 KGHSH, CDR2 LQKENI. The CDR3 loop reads CASSGREALNEQFF. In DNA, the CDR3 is TGTGCCAGCTCGGGCAGGGAGGCCCTCAATGAGCAGTTCTTC.

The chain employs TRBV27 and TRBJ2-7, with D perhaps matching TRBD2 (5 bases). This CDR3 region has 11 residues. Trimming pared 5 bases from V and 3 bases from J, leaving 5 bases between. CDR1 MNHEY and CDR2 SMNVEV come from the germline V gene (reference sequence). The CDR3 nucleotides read TGTGCCAGCAGTCGGGGCTACGAGCAGTACTTC. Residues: CASSRGYEQYF.

The CDR3 is CASRDRPGGDQPQHF. CDR3 nucleotide sequence: TGTGCCAGTAGGGACAGGCCCGGCGGTGATCAGCCCCAGCATTTT. This chain connects TRBV19 to TRBJ1-5; 7 bases align to TRBD1. The CDR3 totals 15 residues. CDR1 is LNHDA and CDR2 is SQIVND in the germline V gene (reference sequence). Trimming cost V 6 bases and J 5 bases; bases outside gene matches: 10.

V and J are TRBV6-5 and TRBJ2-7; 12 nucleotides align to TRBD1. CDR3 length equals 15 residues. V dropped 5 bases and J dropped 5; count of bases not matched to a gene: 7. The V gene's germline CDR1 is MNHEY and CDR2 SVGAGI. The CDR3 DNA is TGTGCCAGCAGTAGATCCGGGACAGGGGGCCACGAGCAGTACTTC. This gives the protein CASSRSGTGGHEQYF.